This entry is about one T cell receptor beta chain. Its target is unknown. The CDR3 extends over 12 amino acids. Trimming took off 8 bases at V and 3 bases at J, with 10 bases between the two ends. Germline V lookup: CDR1 MNHEY, CDR2 SVGAGI. Sorting of CD4+ and CD8+ T cells was performed on PBMCs. As the sequencing template, cDNA was produced by extracting RNA and reverse transcribing it. TCRdb's table, derived via immunoSEQ multiplex PCR, lists solely in-frame clones and lacks some. This sample has about 150,000 clones, with roughly 50% found just once. This entry comes from a study of CD8+ T cells in alopecia areata. Study-level results: Shared TCR sequences were less clear between patients than in mice, possibly partly from HLA diversity.

Sequencing was carried out using CD4+ T cells sorted from blood. The genes are TRBV6-5 and TRBJ1-1; D is unclear. The source of this sequence is a human donor in good health. CDR3 amino acids: CASDRTYTEAFF. CDR3 bases: TGTGCCAGCGATAGGACGTACACTGAAGCTTTCTTT.